This T cell receptor beta chain stems from a study of T cells after yellow fever vaccination. Regarding the study as a whole: The study re-detected most primary-vaccination clones after the booster (under 97% CD4, around 89% CD8).

TCRdb analysed the 5' RACE reads with MiXCR anew, one entry per CDR3 protein. The data hold 300,000 to 350,000 distinct CDR3 sequences, with roughly 4% observed a single time. Many counts were recorded for this clonotype. Antigen specificity is unknown. The junction had 3 bases not matched to a gene; V was cut back by 5 bases and J by 4 bases. CDR1 is MNHNS and CDR2 is SASEGT in the germline V gene. This CDR3 region has 14 residues. The clonotype was recovered from a man in his late teens or twenties who received the YFV17D yellow fever vaccine. Sequences were derived from PBMCs, sampled 5 days after the yellow fever booster vaccination. The rearrangement joins TRBV6-1 to TRBJ1-2; TRBD1 agrees at 11 bases. CDR3 in amino acids: CASSLDRGLYGYTF. DNA for the CDR3: TGTGCCAGCAGTTTGGACAGGGGGCTCTATGGCTACACCTTC.